These 22 T cell receptor beta chains were sequenced from one sample in a study of cytomegalovirus exposure and HLA in healthy donors. Use of 60 Vbeta and 13 Jbeta primers characterized the PCR. Sequencing used immunoSEQ multiplex PCR; TCRdb keeps in-frame clones, though not all of them. Here the sample spans about 180,000 clones, about four fifths being singletons. The sequencing sample was made of PBMCs. These receptors came from a woman in her forties or fifties in good health and CMV-seronegative.

The chain recombines TRBV7-3 with TRBJ1-5; D is unresolved. CDR1 SGHTA and CDR2 FQGTGA come from the germline V gene. The CDR3 is 14 residues long. Trimming left V 5 bases short and J 4 bases short, with 12 bases between. The CDR3 nucleotides read TGTGCCAGCAGCGAAGTATGGGAGAATCAGCCCCAGCATTTT. It is translated as CASSEVWENQPQHF.

The chain has TRBV4-1 and TRBJ2-5; D possibly corresponds to TRBD2 (5 bases). Gene TRBJ2-7 matches the end of the DNA better, so the J call may be wrong. The V gene's germline CDR1 is MGHRA and CDR2 YSYEKL. The CDR3 is 15 residues long. The CDR3 DNA reads TGCGCCAGCAGCCAAGTGGGAGTTTCCACCTACGAGCAGTACTTC. This gives the protein CASSQVGVSTYEQYF.

The chain has TRBV2 and TRBJ2-5; maybe TRBD2 (5 bases). Per germline, CDR1 SNHLY and CDR2 FYNNEI. The CDR3 extends over 12 amino acids. V lost 6 bases, J lost 4 bases, and 9 bases lay in between. The CDR3 region is CASRTTGETQYF. Written as DNA, the CDR3 is TGTGCCAGCAGGACTACTGGAGAGACCCAGTACTTC.

This chain joins TRBV6-5 and TRBJ2-7; unclear D gene. The germline V gene encodes CDR1 MNHEY and CDR2 SVGAGI. Trimming removed 5 bases at V and 2 bases at J, with 10 bases between. This CDR3 spans 13 amino acids. The CDR3 is CASSITPTYEQYF. The CDR3 nucleotides are TGTGCCAGCAGTATAACACCGACCTACGAGCAGTACTTC.

The CDR3 coding sequence is TGTGCCAGTAGTCCGGGGACTAGCGGTTACAATGAGCAGTTCTTC. This gives the protein CASSPGTSGYNEQFF. The chain links TRBV19 to TRBJ2-1, with 11 bases identical to TRBD2. Germline V gene data show CDR1 as LNHDA and CDR2 as SQIVND (reference sequence). The CDR3 covers 15 residues. The V and J ends lost 5 bases and 4 bases, in that order; junction bases with no gene match: 4.

This clone has just one count. J is TRBJ2-7 and V is TRBV27, with a possible D match to TRBD1 (7 bases). The V gene lost 3 bases and the J gene lost 9 bases, with 18 bases spanning the gap. Germline V gene sequence: CDR1 MNHEY, CDR2 SMNVEV (reference sequence). The CDR3 has 14 amino acids. CDR3 DNA sequence: TGTGCCAGCAGTTTGGAGGGGGCCGGTGGGGGGCAGTACTTC. It yields the protein CASSLEGAGGGQYF.

The chain joins TRBV2 to TRBJ1-1, with D perhaps matching TRBD1 (6 bases). Germline V gives CDR1 SNHLY, CDR2 FYNNEI. Trimming stripped 7 bases from V and 11 bases from J, with 20 bases between. The CDR3 covers 13 residues. CDR3 coding DNA: TGTGCCAGCAATAGCAGGGGCTTTAAAGGGGCTTTCTTT. This encodes CASNSRGFKGAFF.

V is TRBV5-6 and J is TRBJ2-7; the match to TRBD2 covers 9 bases. The CDR3 loop spans 16 amino acids. Trimming cost V 4 bases and J 2 bases; bases outside gene matches: 10. Germline CDR1 reads SGHDT; CDR2 reads YYEEEE. The CDR3 DNA reads as TGTGCCAGCAGCGAACTAGCGGGCCTAAGGGCCTACGAGCAGTACTTC. Protein: CASSELAGLRAYEQYF. The complete variable domain, with remaining parts taken from reference TRBV5-6 and TRBJ2-7, reads DAGVTQSPTHLIKTRGQQVTLRCSPKSGHDTVSWYQQALGQGPQFIFQYYEEEERQRGNFPDRFSGHQFPNYSSELNVNALLLGDSALYLCASSELAGLRAYEQYFGPGTRLTVT.

DNA for the CDR3: TGTGCCAGCAGCCCCATAGAAGGCGGGAGGGCCAGTTATGCGCAGTATTTT. This translates into CASSPIEGGRASYAQYF. The chain couples TRBV11-2 to TRBJ2-3; 9 positions agree with TRBD2. Germline loops: CDR1 SGHAT, CDR2 FQNNGV. CDR3 size: 17 residues. Trimming cost V 5 bases and J 10 bases; bases outside gene matches: 19.

The genes are TRBV28 and TRBJ1-1; 7 nucleotides match TRBD1. Germline loops: CDR1 MDHEN, CDR2 SYDVKM. This CDR3 has 15 amino acids. Trimming cost V 3 bases and J 1 base; bases outside gene matches: 5. DNA for the CDR3: TGTGCCAGCAGTTTGACAGGGATCAGGAACACTGAAGCTTTCTTT. Translated, it gives CASSLTGIRNTEAFF.

The gene calls are TRBV2 and TRBJ2-1, with 7 bases that match TRBD1. From germline, CDR1 is SNHLY and CDR2 FYNNEI. The CDR3 spans 13 residues. V lost 5 bases and J lost 3; bases outside the gene matches: 1. CDR3 protein: CASSWTGYNEQFF. The CDR3 DNA sequence: TGTGCCAGCAGTTGGACAGGCTACAATGAGCAGTTCTTC.

This chain uses TRBV28 with TRBJ2-5; 8 bases fit TRBD1. The CDR3 runs to 14 residues. Per germline, CDR1 MDHEN and CDR2 SYDVKM. Losses at the gene ends were 6 bases for V and 1 base for J; bases not matched to a gene: 4. CDR3 DNA: TGTGCCAGCAGATTAACAGGGGGCCAAGAGACCCAGTACTTC. Its translation: CASRLTGGQETQYF.

V usage is TRBV5-1 and J usage is TRBJ2-7; 8 nucleotides line up with TRBD1. The CDR3 has 13 residues. Germline values: CDR1 SGHRS, CDR2 YFSETQ. V was clipped by 5 bases and J by 5 bases; unmatched bases: 6. CDR3 protein: CASRFGQGNEQYF. The CDR3 DNA reads as TGCGCCAGCAGATTTGGACAGGGCAACGAGCAGTACTTC.

V gene TRBV4-3 combines with J gene TRBJ2-7; 15 bases match TRBD2. The CDR3 contains 17 residues. With V trimmed by 1 base and J by 5 bases, 6 bases remained unmatched. CDR1 is LGHNA, CDR2 YSLEER, per germline. The chain's CDR3 is CASSQGRGLAGGDEQYF. CDR3 sequence (DNA): TGCGCCAGCAGCCAAGGGCGGGGACTAGCGGGGGGAGACGAGCAGTACTTC.

The chain recombines TRBV19 with TRBJ1-3, with D unresolved. V was clipped by 3 bases and J by 0 bases, with 9 bases between them. The CDR3 extends over 15 amino acids. Germline CDR1 LNHDA, CDR2 SQIVND (reference sequence). DNA for the CDR3: TGTGCCAGTAGTATTCCCTTCGTCTCTGGAAACACCATATATTTT. Its translation: CASSIPFVSGNTIYF. Complete variable domain (other parts from reference TRBV19 and TRBJ1-3): DGGITQSPKYLFRKEGQNVTLSCEQNLNHDAMYWYRQDPGQGLRLIYYSQIVNDFQKGDIAEGYSVSREKKESFPLTVTSAQKNPTAFYLCASSIPFVSGNTIYFGEGSWLTVV.

V is TRBV7-3 and J is TRBJ2-7; possible D gene TRBD1, 5 bases. The CDR3 is 14 amino acids. In germline, CDR1 is SGHTA, CDR2 FQGTGA. Trimming removed 2 bases from V and 6 bases from J, with 14 bases in between. The DNA for the CDR3 is TGTGCCAGCAGCTTAGAAGTTGGAACAGGCGAGCAGTACTTC. Translation: CASSLEVGTGEQYF.

The chain carries TRBV11-2 and TRBJ2-5; perhaps TRBD2 as D (5 bases). The germline CDR1 and CDR2 sequences are SGHAT and FQNNGV. V lost 5 bases, J lost 0 bases, and 16 bases lay in between. The CDR3 has 16 amino acids. The DNA of the CDR3 is TGTGCCAGCAGCCCGCCCCTTGGGGAGAACCAAGAGACCCAGTACTTC. Protein: CASSPPLGENQETQYF.

This chain connects TRBV4-1 to TRBJ2-1, with D possibly being TRBD1 (6 bases). The CDR3 is 15 residues long. Trimming took off 4 bases at V and 3 bases at J, with 13 bases between the two ends. Germline V CDR1 and CDR2: MGHRA, YSYEKL. Here the CDR3 reads CASSPVGAIYNEQFF. In nucleotides, the CDR3 is TGCGCCAGCAGCCCTGTGGGGGCCATCTACAATGAGCAGTTCTTC.

This sequence joins TRBV19 and TRBJ2-3; D gene unclear. This CDR3 spans 15 amino acids. V was cut by 6 bases and J by 3 bases, with 16 bases left in between. The germline gives CDR1 LNHDA, CDR2 SQIVND (reference sequence). CDR3 DNA: TGTGCCAGTAGCCCGAAGAGAAGAGGAACAGATACGCAGTATTTT. Translated: CASSPKRRGTDTQYF.

This clone has just a few counts. This chain links TRBV5-1 with TRBJ1-1, with D hard to call. Germline CDR1 reads SGHRS; CDR2 reads YFSETQ. This CDR3 comprises 16 residues. V lost 2 bases and J lost 0, with 14 bases in between. Here the CDR3 DNA reads TGCGCCAGCAGCTTTCGTGCGCATAGTATGAACACTGAAGCTTTCTTT. It specifies CASSFRAHSMNTEAFF.

The chain recombines TRBV18 with TRBJ1-1, with 8 bases matching TRBD1. The CDR3 totals 12 residues. Looked up from germline, CDR1 is KGHSH and CDR2 is LQKENI. V trimming: 5 bases; J trimming: 7 bases; junction bases outside the gene matches: 3. CDR3 bases: TGTGCCAGCTCATCGGACAGGGTTGAAGCTTTCTTT. Its translation: CASSSDRVEAFF.

The chain joins TRBV10-1 to TRBJ2-4; weak D call: TRBD1 (6 bases). The CDR3 covers 13 residues. The germline V gene has CDR1 WNHNN and CDR2 SYGVQD (reference sequence). The V end lost 8 bases, the J end lost 3 bases, and 11 bases lay between the germline ends. CDR3 protein: CASYRVCKNIQYF. In DNA, the CDR3 is TGCGCCAGCTACAGGGTTTGCAAAAACATTCAGTACTTC.